This TCR beta chain was identified in a study of T-cell reconstitution after alpha-beta-depleted transplantation in children. Study-wide findings and caveats: T-cell numbers and diversity one year post-transplant derived largely from freshly generated T cells. After transplant, at about two months, alpha-beta T cells were reportedly derived from several hundred expanded graft clones.

It was with unique molecular identifiers that the TCRbeta library was prepared. TCRdb independently ran MiXCR on the PCR reads; one entry per CDR3 protein. The sample yields over 150,000 distinct CDR3 sequences, 6.3% seen once. There are many counts of this clonotype. What it binds is not known. This specimen was PBMCs, taken before TCRalphabeta/CD19-depleted stem cell transplant. This receptor was obtained from a girl under three years old with combined immunodeficiency, due to receive a stem cell transplant.

CDR3 protein: CATGLARSYNEQFF. CDR3 coding DNA: TGTGCCACCGGACTAGCGCGCTCCTACAATGAGCAGTTCTTC. The V call is TRBV4-2, the J call TRBJ2-1, with 9 bases identical to TRBD2. Germline V gives CDR1 LGHNA, CDR2 YNFKEQ. After removal of 10 bases from V and 0 bases from J, the junction contained 4 bases not matched to a gene. The CDR3 spans 14 residues.